These 12 T cell receptor beta chains were sequenced from one sample in a study of graft-versus-host responses after intestinal transplantation (dated by TCRdb to the early 2020s). No antigen is known for these receptors. The time point label, as the study defines it: cells obtained before transplantation from donor or recipient. Library construction relied on the immunoSEQ multiplex PCR assay. Drawn from immuneACCESS, this table holds only the in-frame rearrangements with V and J called that TCRdb kept. Clones are partly lost; checked studies trace under half to an unresolved V gene and leave the rest unexplained. A total of some 62,000 clones appear in this sample, approximately 91% of them only once. The ten largest clones add up to roughly 1.5% of the sample. The specimen was unstimulated CD8+ T cells sorted from spleen or lymph node cells, collected before transplant. Receptors originate from a human donor who was the organ donor for an intestinal transplant.

J is TRBJ2-7 and V is TRBV27; D gene unclear. The CDR3 has 13 residues. V lost 7 bases to trimming and J lost 4 bases, with 14 bases between them. Germline CDR1 reads MNHEY; CDR2 reads SMNVEV (reference sequence). CDR3 protein: CASTLGPGYEQYF. As DNA, the CDR3 is TGTGCCAGCACCTTGGGCCCCGGTTACGAGCAGTACTTC.

This sequence joins TRBV9 and TRBJ2-7, with 9 bases fitting TRBD2. The germline gives CDR1 SGDLS, CDR2 YYNGEE. This CDR3 region has 15 residues. Trimming removed 0 bases from V and 5 bases from J; junction bases left unmatched: 6. The CDR3 nucleotides read TGTGCCAGCAGCGTAGGCGGGAGGGTAAGCCACGAGCAGTACTTC. It yields the protein CASSVGGRVSHEQYF.

This chain connects TRBV10-1 to TRBJ2-7; tentatively, D is TRBD2 (6 bases). V lost 4 bases, J lost 0 bases, and 25 bases lay in between. This CDR3 region has 19 residues. The V gene's germline CDR1 is WNHNN and CDR2 SYGVQD (reference sequence). The CDR3 here is CASSALRGGWDASSYEQYF. The CDR3 DNA follows: TGCGCCAGCAGTGCTTTGCGGGGAGGATGGGACGCAAGCTCCTACGAGCAGTACTTC.

Remarks on this clone: Sequence at one end of the junction differs from germline and may be a read error. This sequence joins TRBV7-7 and TRBJ1-4, with 8 bases matching TRBD1. Germline V gene data show CDR1 as SSHAT and CDR2 as FNYEAQ (reference sequence). This CDR3 is built from 15 residues. CDR3 nucleotide sequence: TGTGCTAGCAGCTTAGGGACAGGAGTTAATGAAAAACTGTTTTTT. Its translation: CASSLGTGVNEKLFF.

V and J are TRBV5-6 and TRBJ2-5; D not resolved. CDR1 is SGHDT and CDR2 is YYEEEE in the germline V gene. There are 12 residues in the CDR3. V lost 3 bases and J 5 bases, leaving 8 bases between the germline ends. DNA for the CDR3: TGTGCCAGCAGCTCCCAGGCGGAGACCCAGTACTTC. Encoded protein: CASSSQAETQYF. Full variable domain (rest looked up from reference TRBV5-6 and TRBJ2-5): DAGVTQSPTHLIKTRGQQVTLRCSPKSGHDTVSWYQQALGQGPQFIFQYYEEEERQRGNFPDRFSGHQFPNYSSELNVNALLLGDSALYLCASSSQAETQYFGPGTRLLVL.

The chain is built from TRBV13 and TRBJ2-3, with 11 bases fitting TRBD2. After removal of 1 base from V and 4 bases from J, the junction contained 7 bases not matched to a gene. The CDR3 is 17 residues long. The germline CDR1 and CDR2 sequences are PRHDT and FYEKMQ (reference sequence). The CDR3 DNA is TGTGCCAGCAGCTTAGATCTAACTAGCGGGAGTCCAGATACGCAGTATTTT. Encoded protein: CASSLDLTSGSPDTQYF.

The chain combines TRBV5-1 with TRBJ1-3; D unresolved. CDR1 and CDR2 from the germline V gene are SGHRS and YFSETQ. The V and J ends lost 0 bases and 4 bases respectively, with 11 bases between them. This CDR3 is 15 amino acids long. DNA for the CDR3: TGCGCCAGCAGCTTGGCGGTGGGAGTGGGAAACACCATATATTTT. Protein: CASSLAVGVGNTIYF.

The chain recombines TRBV7-8 with TRBJ2-3; D ambiguous. Trimming removed 5 bases at V and 2 bases at J, with 17 bases between. Looked up from germline, CDR1 is SGHVS and CDR2 is FQNEAQ. This CDR3 contains 16 residues. The CDR3 is CASSPTFGATTDTQYF. Here the CDR3 DNA reads TGTGCCAGCAGCCCCACCTTCGGAGCGACCACAGATACGCAGTATTTT.

V gene TRBV16 combines with J gene TRBJ2-7, with D possibly matching TRBD1 (6 bases). Looked up from germline, CDR1 is KGHSY and CDR2 is FQNENV. Trimming pared 4 bases from V and 6 bases from J, leaving 19 bases between. There are 15 residues in the CDR3. The CDR3 DNA is TGTGCCAGCAGCCTACTTTTTACCGGGACAAGCGAGCAGTACTTC. The encoded protein is CASSLLFTGTSEQYF.

The rearrangement uses TRBV11-2 and TRBJ1-2; D unclear. The CDR3 is made up of 15 amino acids. Germline lookup yields CDR1 SGHAT and CDR2 FQNNGV. V lost 8 bases to trimming and J lost 6 bases, with 22 bases between them. CDR3 in DNA: TGTGCCAGCTTTCAAGGACTGTCCAACAAGGATGGCTACACCTTC. Translating gives CASFQGLSNKDGYTF.

The chain uses TRBV7-9 and TRBJ2-3; 13 bases agree with TRBD2. Per the germline V gene, CDR1 is SEHNR and CDR2 is FQNEAQ (reference sequence). The V and J ends lost 2 bases and 8 bases, in that order; junction bases with no gene match: 7. The CDR3 has 16 residues. The CDR3 sequence is CASSLLLAGGHATQYF. The CDR3 DNA is TGTGCCAGCAGCTTACTACTAGCGGGAGGGCATGCTACGCAGTATTTT.

The rearrangement joins TRBV21-1 to TRBJ1-4. TRBV21-1 is termed a pseudogene. CDR3 length equals 15 residues. CDR3 nucleotide sequence: TGTGCCAGCAGCAAAGGATTTGTGAGAGCGGGAGAACTGTTTTTT. This gives the protein CASSKGFVRAGELFF.